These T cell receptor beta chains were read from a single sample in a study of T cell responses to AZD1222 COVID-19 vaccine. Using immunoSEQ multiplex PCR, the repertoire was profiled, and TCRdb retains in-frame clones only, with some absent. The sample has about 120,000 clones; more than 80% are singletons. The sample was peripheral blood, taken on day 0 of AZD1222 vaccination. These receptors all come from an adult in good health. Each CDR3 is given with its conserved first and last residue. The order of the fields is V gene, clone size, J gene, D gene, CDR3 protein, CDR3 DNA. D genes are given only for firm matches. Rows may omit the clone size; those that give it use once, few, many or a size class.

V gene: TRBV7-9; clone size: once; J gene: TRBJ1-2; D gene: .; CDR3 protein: CASSPGVEANYGYTF; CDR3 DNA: TGTGCCAGCAGCCCGGGGGTGGAAGCTAACTATGGCTACACCTTC
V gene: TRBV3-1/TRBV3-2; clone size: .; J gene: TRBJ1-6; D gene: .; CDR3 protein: CASRLWNSPLHF; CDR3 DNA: TGTGCCAGCAGGCTTTGGAATTCACCCCTCCACTTT
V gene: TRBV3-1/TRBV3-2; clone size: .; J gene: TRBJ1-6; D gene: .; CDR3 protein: CASSQEALKGSPLHF; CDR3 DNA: TGTGCCAGCAGCCAAGAGGCCCTCAAGGGTTCACCCCTCCACTTT
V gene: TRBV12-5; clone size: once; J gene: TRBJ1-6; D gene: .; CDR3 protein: CASGSRDRDGNSPLHF; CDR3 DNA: TGTGCTAGTGGATCGAGAGACCGGGACGGTAATTCACCCCTCCACTTT
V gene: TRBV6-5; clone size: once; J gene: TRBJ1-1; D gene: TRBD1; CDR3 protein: CASSLTTGRTEAFF; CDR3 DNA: TGTGCCAGCAGCCTTACGACAGGGCGAACTGAAGCTTTCTTT
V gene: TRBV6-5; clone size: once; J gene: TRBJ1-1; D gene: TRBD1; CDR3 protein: CASSYPSGTGWTEAFF; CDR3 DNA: TGTGCCAGCAGTTACCCCTCCGGGACAGGGTGGACTGAAGCTTTCTTT
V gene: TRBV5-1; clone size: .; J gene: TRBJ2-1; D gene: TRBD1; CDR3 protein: CASSVSTGESYNEQFF; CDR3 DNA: TGCGCCAGCAGCGTCTCGACAGGGGAGTCCTACAATGAGCAGTTCTTC
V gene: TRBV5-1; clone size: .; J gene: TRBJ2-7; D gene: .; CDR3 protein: CASSGPSYEQYF; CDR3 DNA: TGCGCCAGCAGCGGGCCCTCCTACGAGCAGTACTTC
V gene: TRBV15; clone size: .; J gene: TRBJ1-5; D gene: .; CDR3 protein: CATSRGVASNQPQHF; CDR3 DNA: TGTGCCACCAGCAGAGGTGTAGCGAGCAATCAGCCCCAGCATTTT
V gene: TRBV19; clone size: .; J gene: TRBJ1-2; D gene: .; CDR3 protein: CASSIGDSIYGYTF; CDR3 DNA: TGTGCCAGTAGTATAGGTGACTCAATCTATGGCTACACCTTC
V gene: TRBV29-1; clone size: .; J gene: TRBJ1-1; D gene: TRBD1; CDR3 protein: CSANKGQGVMGTEAFF; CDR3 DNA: TGCAGCGCCAATAAGGGACAGGGGGTGATGGGCACTGAAGCTTTCTTT
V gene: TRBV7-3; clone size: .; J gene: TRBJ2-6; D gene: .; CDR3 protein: CASSSLKQSGANVLTF; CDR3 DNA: TGTGCCAGCAGCTCCTTAAAACAATCTGGGGCCAACGTCCTGACTTTC
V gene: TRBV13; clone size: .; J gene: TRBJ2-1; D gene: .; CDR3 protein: CASSLGKIQGATNEQFF; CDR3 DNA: TGTGCCAGCAGCTTAGGCAAAATACAGGGAGCTACCAATGAGCAGTTCTTC
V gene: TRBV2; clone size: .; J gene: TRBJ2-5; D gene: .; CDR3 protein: CASGARAETQYF; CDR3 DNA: TGTGCCAGCGGCGCCAGGGCGGAGACCCAGTACTTC
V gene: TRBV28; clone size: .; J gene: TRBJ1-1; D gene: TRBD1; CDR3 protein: CASAPLRQGPNTEAFF; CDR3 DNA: TGTGCCAGCGCCCCACTTCGACAGGGGCCGAACACTGAAGCTTTCTTT